Below, one T cell receptor beta chain is given with its context. Its target is not known. The source of the sample is a study of post-analysis software for immune sequencing data. Germline trimming cut 5 bases from V and 4 bases from J; bases unmatched to any gene: 6. The CDR3 is 16 residues long. CDR1 is MDHEN, CDR2 SYDVKM, per germline. The TCR beta cDNA libraries contained unique molecular identifiers. T cells numbering about 0.9 to 10 million yielded cDNA molecules that totaled around 500,000. TCRdb fed the PCR reads into MiXCR, producing one record per CDR3 protein. The sample lists about 430,000 distinct CDR3 sequences, 35% to 45% occurring once. Points from the study as a whole: The five TRBV segments detected at higher frequency in patients than in controls included TRBV5-6, TRBV5-1 and TRBV20-1. F-measure co-clustering was strong for batch-matched samples.

The TCR sequence derives from a girl aged 2-10 years with multiple sclerosis. The material sequenced was blood. This chain connects TRBV28 to TRBJ2-7; 15 bases are shared with TRBD2. The CDR3 here is CASSPPGLAGGYEQYF. CDR3 nucleotide sequence: TGTGCCAGCAGTCCCCCGGGACTAGCGGGAGGTTACGAGCAGTACTTC.